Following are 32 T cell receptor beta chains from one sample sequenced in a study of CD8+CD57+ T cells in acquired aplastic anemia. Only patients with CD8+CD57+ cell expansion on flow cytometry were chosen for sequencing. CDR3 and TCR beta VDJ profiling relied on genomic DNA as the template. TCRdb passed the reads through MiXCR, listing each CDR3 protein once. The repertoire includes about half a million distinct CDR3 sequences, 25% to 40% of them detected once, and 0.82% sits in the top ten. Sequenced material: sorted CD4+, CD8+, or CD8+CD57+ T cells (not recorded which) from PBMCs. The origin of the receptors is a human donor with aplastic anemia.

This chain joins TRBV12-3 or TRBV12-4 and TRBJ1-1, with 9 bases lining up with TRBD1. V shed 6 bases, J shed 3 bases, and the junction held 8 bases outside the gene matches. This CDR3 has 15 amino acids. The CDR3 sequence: CASSLTGGGYTEAFF. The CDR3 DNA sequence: TGTGCCAGCAGCCTTACAGGGGGCGGGTACACTGAAGCTTTCTTT.

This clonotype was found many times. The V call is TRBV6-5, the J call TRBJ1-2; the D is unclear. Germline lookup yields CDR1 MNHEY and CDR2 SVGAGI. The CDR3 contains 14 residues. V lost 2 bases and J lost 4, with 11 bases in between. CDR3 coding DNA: TGTGCCAGCAGTTACGACCGGGCAGGCTATGGCTACACCTTC. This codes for CASSYDRAGYGYTF.

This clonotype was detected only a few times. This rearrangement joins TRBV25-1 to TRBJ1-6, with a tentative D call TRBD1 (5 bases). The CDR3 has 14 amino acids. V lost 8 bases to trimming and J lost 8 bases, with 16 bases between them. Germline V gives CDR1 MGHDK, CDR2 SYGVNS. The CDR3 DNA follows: TGTGCCAGCTCGGGTAGGGGTCTTGATTCACCCCTCCACTTT. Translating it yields CASSGRGLDSPLHF.

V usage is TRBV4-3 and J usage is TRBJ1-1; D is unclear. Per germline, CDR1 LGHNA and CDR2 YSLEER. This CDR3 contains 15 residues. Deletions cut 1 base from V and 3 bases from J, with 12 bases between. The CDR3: CASSQVSSGDTEAFF. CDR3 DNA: TGCGCCAGCAGCCAAGTATCGAGTGGGGACACTGAAGCTTTCTTT.

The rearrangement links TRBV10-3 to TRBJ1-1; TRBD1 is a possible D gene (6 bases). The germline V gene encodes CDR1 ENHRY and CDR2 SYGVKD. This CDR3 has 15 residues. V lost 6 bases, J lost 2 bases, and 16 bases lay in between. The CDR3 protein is CAIRPSRGANTEAFF. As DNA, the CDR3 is TGTGCCATCAGACCCTCCAGGGGCGCAAACACTGAAGCTTTCTTT.

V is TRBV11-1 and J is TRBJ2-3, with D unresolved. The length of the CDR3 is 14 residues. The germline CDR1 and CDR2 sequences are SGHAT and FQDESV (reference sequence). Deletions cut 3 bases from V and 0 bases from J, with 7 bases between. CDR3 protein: CASSFGPSTDTQYF. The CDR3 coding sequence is TGTGCCAGCAGCTTCGGGCCCAGCACAGATACGCAGTATTTT.

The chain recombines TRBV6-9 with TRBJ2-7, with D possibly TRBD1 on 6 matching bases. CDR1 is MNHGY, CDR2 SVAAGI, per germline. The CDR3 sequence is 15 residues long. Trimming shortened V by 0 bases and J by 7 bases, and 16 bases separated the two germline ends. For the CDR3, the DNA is TGTGCCAGCAGTTATTCGAGTCCATCAGGGGAAGAGCAGTACTTC. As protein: CASSYSSPSGEEQYF.

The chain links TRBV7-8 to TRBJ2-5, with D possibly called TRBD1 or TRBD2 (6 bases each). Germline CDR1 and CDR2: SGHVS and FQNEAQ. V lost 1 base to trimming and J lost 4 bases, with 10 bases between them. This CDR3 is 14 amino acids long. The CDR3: CASSLGGAVETQYF. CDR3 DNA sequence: TGTGCCAGCAGCTTAGGGGGGGCGGTAGAGACCCAGTACTTC. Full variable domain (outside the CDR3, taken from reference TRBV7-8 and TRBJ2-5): GAGVSQSPRYKVAKRGQDVALRCDPISGHVSLFWYQQALGQGPEFLTYFQNEAQLDKSGLPSDRFFAERPEGSVSTLKIQRTQQEDSAVYLCASSLGGAVETQYFGPGTRLLVL.

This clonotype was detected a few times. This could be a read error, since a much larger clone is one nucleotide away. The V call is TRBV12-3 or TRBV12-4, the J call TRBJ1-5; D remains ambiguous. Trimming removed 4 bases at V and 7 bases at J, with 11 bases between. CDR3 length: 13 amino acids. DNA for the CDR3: TGTGCCAGCAGTTGCGACAACCGGCAGCCCCAGCATTTT. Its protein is CASSCDNRQPQHF.

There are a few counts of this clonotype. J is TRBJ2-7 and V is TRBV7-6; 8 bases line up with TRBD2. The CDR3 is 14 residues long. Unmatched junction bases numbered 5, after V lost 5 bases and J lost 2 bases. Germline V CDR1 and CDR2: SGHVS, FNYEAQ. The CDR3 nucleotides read TGTGCCAGCAGCCCCGGGGGGGGAGCCTACGAGCAGTACTTC. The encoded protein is CASSPGGGAYEQYF.

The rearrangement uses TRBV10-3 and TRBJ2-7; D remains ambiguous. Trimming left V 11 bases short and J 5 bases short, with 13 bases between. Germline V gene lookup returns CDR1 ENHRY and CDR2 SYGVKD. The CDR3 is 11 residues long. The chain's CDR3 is CAAGFGHEQYF. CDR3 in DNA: TGTGCCGCAGGCTTCGGGCACGAGCAGTACTTC.

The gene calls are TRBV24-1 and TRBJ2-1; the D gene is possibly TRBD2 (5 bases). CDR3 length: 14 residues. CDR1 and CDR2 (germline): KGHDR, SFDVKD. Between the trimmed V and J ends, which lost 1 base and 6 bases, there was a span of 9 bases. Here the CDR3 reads CATSDFAGVNEQFF. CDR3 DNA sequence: TGTGCCACCAGTGATTTTGCCGGGGTCAATGAGCAGTTCTTC.

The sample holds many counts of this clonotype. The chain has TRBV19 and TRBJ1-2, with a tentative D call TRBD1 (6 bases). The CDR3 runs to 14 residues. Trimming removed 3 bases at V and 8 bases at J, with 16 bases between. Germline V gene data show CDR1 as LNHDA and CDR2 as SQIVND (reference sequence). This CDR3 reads CASSIATGAGGYTF. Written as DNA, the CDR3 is TGTGCCAGTAGTATCGCTACGGGGGCAGGAGGCTACACCTTC.

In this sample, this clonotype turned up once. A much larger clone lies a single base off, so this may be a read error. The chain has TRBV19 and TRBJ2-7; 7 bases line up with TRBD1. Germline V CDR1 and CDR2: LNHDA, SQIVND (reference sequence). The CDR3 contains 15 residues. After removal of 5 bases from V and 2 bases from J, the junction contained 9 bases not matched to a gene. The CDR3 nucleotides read TGTGCCAGTAGTGCCTCATTACAGGGGCCCTACGAGCAGTACTTC. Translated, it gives CASSASLQGPYEQYF.

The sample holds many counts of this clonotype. This chain's CDR3 is CASSTLTVNYGYTF. CDR3 bases: TGTGCCAGCAGCACATTGACAGTGAACTATGGCTACACCTTC. This chain joins TRBV7-9 and TRBJ1-2; D may be TRBD1 (5 bases). The CDR3 runs 14 residues. The germline V and J ends were trimmed by 5 bases and 2 bases, with 12 bases remaining between them. The germline CDR1 and CDR2 sequences are SEHNR and FQNEAQ (reference sequence).

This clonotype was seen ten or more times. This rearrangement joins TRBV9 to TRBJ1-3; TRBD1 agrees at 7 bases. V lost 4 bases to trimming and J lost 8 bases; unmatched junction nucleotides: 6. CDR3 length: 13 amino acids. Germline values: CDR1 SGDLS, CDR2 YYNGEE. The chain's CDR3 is CASSSNRGDTIYF. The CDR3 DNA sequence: TGTGCCAGCAGCTCTAACAGGGGAGACACCATATATTTT.

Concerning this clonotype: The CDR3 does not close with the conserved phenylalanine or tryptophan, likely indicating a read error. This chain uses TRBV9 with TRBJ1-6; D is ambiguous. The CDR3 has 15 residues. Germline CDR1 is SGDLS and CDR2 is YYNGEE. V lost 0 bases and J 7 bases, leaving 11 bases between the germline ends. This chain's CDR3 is CASSVAATINSPLHL. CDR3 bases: TGTGCCAGCAGCGTAGCTGCCACAATAAATTCACCCCTCCACCTT.

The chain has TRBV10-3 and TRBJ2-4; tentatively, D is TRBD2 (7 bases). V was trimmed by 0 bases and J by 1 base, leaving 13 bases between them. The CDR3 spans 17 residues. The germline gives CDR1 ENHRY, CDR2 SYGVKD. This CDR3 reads CAISESGGHSAKNIQYF. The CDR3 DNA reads TGTGCCATCAGTGAGTCGGGGGGGCATAGTGCCAAAAACATTCAGTACTTC.

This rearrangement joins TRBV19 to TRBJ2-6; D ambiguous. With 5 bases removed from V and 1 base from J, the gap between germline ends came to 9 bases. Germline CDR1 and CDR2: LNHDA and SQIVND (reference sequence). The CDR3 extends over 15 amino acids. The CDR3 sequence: CASSYLGSGANVLTF. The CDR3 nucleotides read TGTGCCAGTAGTTATTTAGGGTCTGGGGCCAACGTCCTGACTTTC.

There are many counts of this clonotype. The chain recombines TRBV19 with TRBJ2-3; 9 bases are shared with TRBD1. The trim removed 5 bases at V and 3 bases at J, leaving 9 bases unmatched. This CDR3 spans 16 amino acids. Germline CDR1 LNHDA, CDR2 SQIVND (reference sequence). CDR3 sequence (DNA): TGTGCCAGTAGTGCCACTGCGACAGGGGGTACAGATACGCAGTATTTT. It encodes CASSATATGGTDTQYF.

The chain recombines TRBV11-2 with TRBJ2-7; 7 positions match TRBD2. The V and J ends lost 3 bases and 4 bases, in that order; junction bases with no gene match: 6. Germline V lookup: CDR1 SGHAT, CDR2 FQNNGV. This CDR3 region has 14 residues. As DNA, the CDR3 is TGTGCCAGCAGCTTCTCTGGCGGGGGTTACGAGCAGTACTTC. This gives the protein CASSFSGGGYEQYF.

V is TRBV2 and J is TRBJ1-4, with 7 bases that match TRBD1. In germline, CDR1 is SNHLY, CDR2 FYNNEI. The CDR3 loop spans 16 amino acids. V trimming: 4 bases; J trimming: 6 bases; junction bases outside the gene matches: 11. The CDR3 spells CASSGPGGQWYEKLFF. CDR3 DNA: TGTGCCAGCAGTGGGCCAGGGGGTCAGTGGTATGAAAAACTGTTTTTT.

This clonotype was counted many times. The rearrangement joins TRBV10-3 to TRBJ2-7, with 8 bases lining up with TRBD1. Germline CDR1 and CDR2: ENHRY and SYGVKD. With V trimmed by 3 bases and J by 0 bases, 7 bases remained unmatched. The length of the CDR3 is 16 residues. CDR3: CAISDPGQGNSYEQYF. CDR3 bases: TGTGCCATCAGTGATCCCGGACAGGGAAACTCCTACGAGCAGTACTTC.

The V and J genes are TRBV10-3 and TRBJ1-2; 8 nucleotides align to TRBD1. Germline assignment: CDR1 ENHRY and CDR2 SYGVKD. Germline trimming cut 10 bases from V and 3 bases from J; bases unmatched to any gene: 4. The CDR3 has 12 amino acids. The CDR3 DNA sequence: TGTGCCAACACGACAGGGGACTATGGCTACACCTTC. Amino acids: CANTTGDYGYTF.

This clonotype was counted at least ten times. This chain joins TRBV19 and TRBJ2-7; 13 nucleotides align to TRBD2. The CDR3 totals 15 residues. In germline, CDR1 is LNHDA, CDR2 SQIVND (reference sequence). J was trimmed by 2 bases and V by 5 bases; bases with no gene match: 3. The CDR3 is CASSPGLAGAYEQYF. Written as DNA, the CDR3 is TGTGCCAGTAGTCCCGGACTAGCGGGGGCCTACGAGCAGTACTTC.

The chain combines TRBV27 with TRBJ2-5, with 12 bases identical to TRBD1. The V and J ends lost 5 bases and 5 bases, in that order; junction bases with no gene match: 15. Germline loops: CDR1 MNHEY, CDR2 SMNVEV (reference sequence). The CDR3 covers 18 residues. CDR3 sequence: CASSPAPRDRGRWETQYF. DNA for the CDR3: TGTGCCAGCAGTCCCGCCCCCCGGGACAGGGGGCGATGGGAGACCCAGTACTTC.

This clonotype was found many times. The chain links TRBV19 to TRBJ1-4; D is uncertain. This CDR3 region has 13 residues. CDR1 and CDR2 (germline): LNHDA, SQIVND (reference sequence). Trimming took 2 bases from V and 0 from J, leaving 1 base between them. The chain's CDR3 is CASSIPTNEKLFF. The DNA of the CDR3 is TGTGCCAGTAGTATACCAACTAATGAAAAACTGTTTTTT.

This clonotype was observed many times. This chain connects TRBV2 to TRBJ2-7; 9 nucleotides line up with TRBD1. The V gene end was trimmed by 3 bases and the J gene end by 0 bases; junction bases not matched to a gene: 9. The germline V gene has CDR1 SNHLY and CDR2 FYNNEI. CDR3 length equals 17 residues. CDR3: CASSEPPRTGDSYEQYF. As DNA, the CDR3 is TGTGCCAGCAGTGAGCCCCCCAGGACAGGGGACTCCTACGAGCAGTACTTC.

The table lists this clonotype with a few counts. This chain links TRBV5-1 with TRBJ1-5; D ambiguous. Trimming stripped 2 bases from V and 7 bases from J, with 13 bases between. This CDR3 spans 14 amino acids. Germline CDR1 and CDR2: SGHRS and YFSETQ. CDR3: CASSLFGDTQPQHF. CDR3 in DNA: TGCGCCAGCAGCTTATTTGGTGACACCCAGCCCCAGCATTTT.

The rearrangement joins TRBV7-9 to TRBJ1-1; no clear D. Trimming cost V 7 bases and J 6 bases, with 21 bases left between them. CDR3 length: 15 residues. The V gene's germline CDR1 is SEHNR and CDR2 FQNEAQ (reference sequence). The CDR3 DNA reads TGTGCCAGCATCCTTCAGCCTAAACCTAACGCTGAAGCTTTCTTT. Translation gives CASILQPKPNAEAFF.

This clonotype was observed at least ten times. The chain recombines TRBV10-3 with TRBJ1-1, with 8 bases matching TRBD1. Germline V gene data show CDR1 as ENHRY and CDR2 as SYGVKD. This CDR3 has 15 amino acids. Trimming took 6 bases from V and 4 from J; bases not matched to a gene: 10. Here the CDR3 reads CAIRGQGGVGTEAFF. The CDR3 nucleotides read TGTGCCATCAGAGGACAGGGCGGCGTAGGCACTGAAGCTTTCTTT.

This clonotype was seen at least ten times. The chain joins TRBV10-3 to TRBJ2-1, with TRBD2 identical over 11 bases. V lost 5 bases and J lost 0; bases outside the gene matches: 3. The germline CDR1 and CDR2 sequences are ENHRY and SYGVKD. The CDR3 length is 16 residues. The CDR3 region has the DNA TGTGCCATCAGTTTGACTAGCGGGGACTCCTACAATGAGCAGTTCTTC. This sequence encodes CAISLTSGDSYNEQFF.